The next 31 T cell receptor beta chains were all read from a single sample in a study of blood T cell repertoires in COVID-19. Libraries were prepared by immunoSEQ multiplex PCR; TCRdb keeps only in-frame clonotypes and omits some of them. Of roughly 100,000 clones listed, around 92% are singletons. The sample consisted of peripheral blood. These receptors originate from a man in his fifties with active COVID-19.

A remark on this clone: A junction end diverges from the germline sequence, so it may reflect a read error. The rearrangement uses TRBV6-1 and TRBJ2-7; D may be TRBD2 (6 bases). The CDR3 sequence is 14 residues long. Per germline, CDR1 MNHNS and CDR2 SASEGT. CDR3 loop: CASSLGDSSSEQYF. The CDR3 DNA follows: TGTGCCAGCAGCCTAGGGGACTCCTCCTCCGAGCAGTACTTC.

V is TRBV6-6 and J is TRBJ2-4, with TRBD2 as a possible D gene (5 bases). The CDR3 covers 11 residues. Germline values: CDR1 MNHNY, CDR2 SVGAGI (reference sequence). The V gene lost 8 bases and the J gene lost 6 bases, with 8 bases spanning the gap. Here the CDR3 reads CASFSGNIQYF. The CDR3 coding sequence is TGTGCCAGCTTCAGCGGAAACATTCAGTACTTC.

This rearrangement joins TRBV18 to TRBJ2-7, with TRBD2 as a possible D gene (6 bases). CDR3 length: 14 residues. Trimming took 6 bases from V and 5 from J, leaving 17 bases between them. Germline V lookup: CDR1 KGHSH, CDR2 LQKENI. The DNA of the CDR3 is TGTGCCAGCTCTCGGGATCGGGGAGGAGACGAGCAGTACTTC. It encodes CASSRDRGGDEQYF.

This chain joins TRBV29-1 and TRBJ2-2; a possible D gene is TRBD1 (5 bases). The CDR3 contains 15 residues. CDR1 SQVTM and CDR2 ANQGSEA come from the germline V gene. V was trimmed by 6 bases and J by 4 bases, leaving 18 bases between them. CDR3 sequence reads: CSVHLQEWSTGELFF. The CDR3 bases are TGCAGCGTACATTTACAGGAATGGAGCACCGGGGAGCTGTTTTTT.

The V gene is TRBV19, the J gene TRBJ2-7; a weak D match, TRBD1 (5 bases). The CDR3 is made up of 15 amino acids. Trimming left V 3 bases short and J 0 bases short, with 12 bases between. Germline V gene lookup returns CDR1 LNHDA and CDR2 SQIVND (reference sequence). In DNA, the CDR3 is TGTGCCAGTAGTATTCAGGGAACAACCTCCTACGAGCAGTACTTC. Translating it yields CASSIQGTTSYEQYF.

The CDR3 sequence: CATSRDPATDTQYF. The CDR3 nucleotides are TGTGCCACCAGCAGAGATCCAGCGACAGATACGCAGTATTTT. The chain carries TRBV15 and TRBJ2-3; D is ambiguous. Deletions cut 0 bases from V and 3 bases from J, with 7 bases between. This CDR3 spans 14 amino acids. Germline lookup yields CDR1 LNHNV and CDR2 YYDKDF (reference sequence).

The chain carries TRBV28 and TRBJ1-5; TRBD1 matches 9 bases. Trimming removed 6 bases from V and 2 bases from J; junction bases left unmatched: 5. Germline V gene lookup returns CDR1 MDHEN and CDR2 SYDVKM. This CDR3 contains 15 residues. CDR3 amino acids: CASRGQGIGNQPQHF. For the CDR3, the DNA is TGTGCCAGCAGGGGACAGGGAATCGGCAATCAGCCCCAGCATTTT.

The gene calls are TRBV5-3 and TRBJ1-2, with D possibly being TRBD1 (6 bases). TRBV5-3 is flagged as an ORF with uncertain function. The V and J ends lost 1 base and 5 bases respectively, with 15 bases between them. The CDR3 loop spans 15 amino acids. Here the CDR3 DNA reads TGTGCCAGAAGCTTGCACTGGGGGCGCAGGTATGGCTACACCTTC. It specifies CARSLHWGRRYGYTF.

The chain couples TRBV2 to TRBJ2-3; 13 bases line up with TRBD2. This CDR3 comprises 16 residues. V was clipped by 6 bases and J by 5 bases; unmatched bases: 8. Per the germline V gene, CDR1 is SNHLY and CDR2 is FYNNEI. In DNA, the CDR3 is TGTGCCAGCAGCGCACTCGGACTAGCGGGAGAAGATACGCAGTATTTT. It specifies CASSALGLAGEDTQYF.

V and J are TRBV28 and TRBJ2-7, with a weak D call TRBD1 (6 bases). Germline values: CDR1 MDHEN, CDR2 SYDVKM. V was pared by 7 bases and J by 3 bases, with 10 bases between. CDR3 length: 12 residues. For the CDR3, the DNA is TGTGCCAGCATGGGGGCCCTCTACGAGCAGTACTTC. Translated: CASMGALYEQYF.

The chain carries TRBV4-1 and TRBJ1-2, with 7 bases lining up with TRBD1. This CDR3 is 17 amino acids long. Looked up from germline, CDR1 is MGHRA and CDR2 is YSYEKL. Unmatched junction bases numbered 8, after V lost 1 base and J lost 0 bases. CDR3 protein: CASSQALTGRANYGYTF. CDR3 coding DNA: TGCGCCAGCAGCCAAGCTTTGACAGGGCGGGCTAACTATGGCTACACCTTC.

This chain connects TRBV6-6 to TRBJ2-5; 10 bases fit TRBD2. Trimming cost V 8 bases and J 1 base; bases outside gene matches: 7. The CDR3 consists of 15 residues. In germline, CDR1 is MNHNY, CDR2 SVGAGI (reference sequence). DNA for the CDR3: TGTGCCAGCGCGGCCCAGCGGGAGGGCCAAGAGACCCAGTACTTC. Translation: CASAAQREGQETQYF.

This rearrangement joins TRBV28 to TRBJ1-1, with D possibly TRBD1 on 6 matching bases. The germline CDR1 and CDR2 sequences are MDHEN and SYDVKM. V lost 4 bases and J 1 base, leaving 16 bases between the germline ends. The CDR3 sequence is 16 residues long. The DNA for the CDR3 is TGTGCCAGCAGTTCCCCCCAACGGACAGCGAACACTGAAGCTTTCTTT. It translates to CASSSPQRTANTEAFF.

The rearrangement joins TRBV3-1 (or the pseudogene TRBV3-2) to TRBJ2-2; D perhaps matches TRBD2 (6 bases). The CDR3 consists of 15 residues. Germline CDR1 reads LGHDT; CDR2 reads YNNKEL (reference sequence). V was pared by 4 bases and J by 8 bases, with 17 bases between. CDR3 sequence (DNA): TGTGCCAGCAGCCCACAACCGGGAGTAGCGGGGGAGCTGTTTTTT. It yields the protein CASSPQPGVAGELFF.

The CDR3 nucleotides are TGCGCCAGCAGCTTCCCGGGAGAGTCCTACGAGCAGTACTTC. It yields the protein CASSFPGESYEQYF. The chain links TRBV5-1 to TRBJ2-7, with D maybe TRBD2 (6 bases). CDR1 SGHRS and CDR2 YFSETQ come from the germline V gene. The CDR3 has 14 residues. V lost 2 bases to trimming and J lost 1 base, with 10 bases between them.

The rearrangement joins TRBV21-1 to TRBJ2-5; the table names TRBD2, a call not compared with the DNA. TRBV21-1 is deemed a pseudogene. The CDR3 contains 18 residues. Here the CDR3 DNA reads TGTGCCAGCAGCAAAGGGGAGGGACTAGCGGCCTTTAAAGAGACCCAGTACTTC. Its protein is CASSKGEGLAAFKETQYF.

The V gene is TRBV9, the J gene TRBJ2-3; a weak D match, TRBD1 (5 bases). V was cut by 3 bases and J by 4 bases, with 12 bases left in between. Per germline, CDR1 SGDLS and CDR2 YYNGEE. The CDR3 contains 14 residues. The CDR3 loop is CASSEGWAADTQYF. The CDR3, as DNA: TGTGCCAGCAGCGAGGGGTGGGCGGCAGATACGCAGTATTTT.

The rearrangement uses TRBV4-1 and TRBJ2-2, with TRBD2 matching over 8 bases. After removal of 0 bases from V and 6 bases from J, the junction contained 9 bases not matched to a gene. The CDR3 covers 17 residues. Germline lookup yields CDR1 MGHRA and CDR2 YSYEKL. CDR3 loop: CASSQDKREIGPGELFF. The CDR3 DNA sequence: TGCGCCAGCAGCCAAGATAAGCGGGAGATAGGCCCCGGGGAGCTGTTTTTT.

This clone was counted once. CDR3 amino acids: CASRTTDRERSGYTF. CDR3 sequence (DNA): TGTGCCAGCAGGACGACGGACAGGGAAAGGAGTGGCTACACCTTC. The J gene is TRBJ1-2, the V gene TRBV27, with 8 bases matching TRBD1. This CDR3 has 15 residues. CDR1 is MNHEY and CDR2 is SMNVEV in the germline V gene (reference sequence). J was trimmed by 7 bases and V by 6 bases; bases with no gene match: 13.

The V gene is TRBV2, the J gene TRBJ2-7; 8 nucleotides match TRBD1. Losses at the gene ends were 8 bases for V and 4 bases for J; bases not matched to a gene: 13. The length of the CDR3 is 15 residues. The germline V gene encodes CDR1 SNHLY and CDR2 FYNNEI. CDR3 loop: CASSQDRGRVYEQYF. The CDR3, as DNA: TGTGCCAGCTCCCAAGACAGGGGTAGGGTTTACGAGCAGTACTTC.

This chain links TRBV5-5 with TRBJ1-1; 7 bases line up with TRBD1. Germline loops: CDR1 SGHKS, CDR2 YYEKEE (reference sequence). CDR3 length equals 12 residues. Germline trimming cut 4 bases from V and 7 bases from J; bases unmatched to any gene: 4. The CDR3: CASSAGTDEAFF. Written as DNA, the CDR3 is TGTGCCAGCAGCGCCGGGACAGATGAAGCTTTCTTT.

The chain employs TRBV19 and TRBJ1-1; 10 nucleotides align to TRBD1. The CDR3 covers 12 residues. From germline, CDR1 is LNHDA and CDR2 SQIVND (reference sequence). The V gene end was trimmed by 8 bases and the J gene end by 4 bases; junction bases not matched to a gene: 1. The CDR3 DNA sequence: TGTGCCAGTTGGACAGGGGGCACTGAAGCTTTCTTT. Translated: CASWTGGTEAFF.

The table lists this clone with a count of one. This rearrangement joins TRBV6-2 or TRBV6-3 to TRBJ2-1, with 9 nucleotides matching TRBD2. Trimming at V came to 0 bases and at J to 7 bases, leaving 10 bases not matched to a gene. This CDR3 comprises 17 residues. Germline CDR1 is MNHEY and CDR2 is SVGEGT. The CDR3 coding sequence is TGTGCCAGCAGTTACTCGGGGGATAGCGGGAGCTGGAATGAGCAGTTCTTC. It codes for CASSYSGDSGSWNEQFF.

In DNA, the CDR3 is TGTGCCAGCAGCCTCAGGGGGTACACTGAAGCTTTCTTT. This sequence encodes CASSLRGYTEAFF. The chain recombines TRBV6-5 with TRBJ1-1; 7 bases are shared with TRBD1. The CDR3 extends over 13 amino acids. The J segment lost 3 bases and the V segment lost 6 bases, leaving 4 bases of the junction unmatched. Germline values: CDR1 MNHEY, CDR2 SVGAGI.

This chain connects TRBV7-8 to TRBJ1-4, with 7 bases identical to TRBD1. V lost 1 base and J lost 10; bases outside the gene matches: 9. In germline, CDR1 is SGHVS, CDR2 FQNEAQ. There are 15 residues in the CDR3. The CDR3 loop is CASSLVVSGGGKLFF. CDR3 sequence (DNA): TGTGCCAGCAGCTTAGTGGTGTCAGGGGGTGGAAAACTGTTTTTT.

CDR3 residues: CASRRTGFETQYF. In DNA, the CDR3 is TGTGCCAGCAGAAGGACAGGGTTTGAGACCCAGTACTTC. The chain carries TRBV6-5 and TRBJ2-5, with 8 bases that match TRBD1. Germline V gene lookup returns CDR1 MNHEY and CDR2 SVGAGI. The CDR3 consists of 13 residues. After removal of 6 bases from V and 5 bases from J, the junction contained 5 bases not matched to a gene.

V usage is TRBV2 and J usage is TRBJ2-5; weak D call: TRBD2 (5 bases). CDR3 length: 12 residues. Between the trimmed V and J ends, which lost 6 bases and 5 bases, there was a span of 10 bases. Germline V CDR1 and CDR2: SNHLY, FYNNEI. Here the CDR3 reads CASSGVRETQYF. In DNA form, the CDR3 reads TGTGCCAGCAGCGGGGTCAGGGAGACCCAGTACTTC. Looking up the rest from reference TRBV2 and TRBJ2-5 gives the full variable domain: EPEVTQTPSHQVTQMGQEVILRCVPISNHLYFYWYRQILGQKVEFLVSFYNNEISEKSEIFDDQFSVERPDGSNFTLKIRSTKLEDSAMYFCASSGVRETQYFGPGTRLLVL.

The V call is TRBV5-1, the J call TRBJ2-2, with TRBD1 identical over 9 bases. CDR3 size: 16 residues. The junction had 10 bases not matched to a gene; V was cut back by 4 bases and J by 6 bases. CDR1 is SGHRS and CDR2 is YFSETQ in the germline V gene. CDR3 coding DNA: TGCGCCAGCAGCCACGGGACAGGGAGGACATCCGGGGAGCTGTTTTTT. Translation: CASSHGTGRTSGELFF.

This clone was detected once. J is TRBJ1-2 and V is TRBV5-1; D remains ambiguous. The CDR3 runs to 14 residues. CDR1 is SGHRS and CDR2 is YFSETQ in the germline V gene. The V end lost 2 bases, the J end lost 2 bases, and 10 bases lay between the germline ends. CDR3 in amino acids: CASSFAASNYGYTF. The CDR3 DNA follows: TGCGCCAGCAGCTTCGCGGCTTCGAACTATGGCTACACCTTC.

The rearrangement uses TRBV10-3 and TRBJ2-7; 7 bases fit TRBD2. Per the germline V gene, CDR1 is ENHRY and CDR2 is SYGVKD. The CDR3 contains 14 residues. The junction had 6 bases not matched to a gene; V was cut back by 4 bases and J by 3 bases. CDR3 sequence: CAISGAGDVYEQYF. CDR3 nucleotides: TGTGCCATCAGTGGGGCGGGAGATGTCTACGAGCAGTACTTC.

The genes are TRBV2 and TRBJ2-1; D might be TRBD1 (5 bases). The V end lost 8 bases, the J end lost 0 bases, and 11 bases lay between the germline ends. The CDR3 spans 14 residues. Per the germline V gene, CDR1 is SNHLY and CDR2 is FYNNEI. The CDR3 region has the DNA TGTGCCAGCCAAGACAGAAGCTCCTACAATGAGCAGTTCTTC. Translated: CASQDRSSYNEQFF.